Below are 7 T cell receptor beta chains sequenced from a single sample in a study of breast tumors, draining lymph nodes, adjacent tissues. Via MiXCR, TCRdb re-called the multiplex PCR reads, giving one row per CDR3 protein. This table has around 150,000 distinct CDR3 sequences, around 24% appearing once. Axillary draining lymph nodes of breast cancer patients supplied the node samples. Sample: axillary lymph node tissue. These TCRs come from a female donor with breast cancer. Some clones in this sample may be carry-over from other donors' samples.

Note on this clonotype: Since a much larger clone is just one base distant, this may be a read error. A read error is likely, as this CDR3 ends without the conserved phenylalanine or tryptophan. The CDR3 DNA follows: TGTGCCTGCCGGACTAGCGGGAACACCGGGGAGCTGTTTCTT. This translates into CACRTSGNTGELFL. This chain connects TRBV30 to TRBJ2-2; 10 bases are a match to TRBD2. Germline CDR1 GTSNPN, CDR2 SVGIG (reference sequence). The junction had 2 bases not matched to a gene; V was cut back by 6 bases and J by 1 base. This CDR3 region has 14 residues.

This clonotype was found many times. The rearrangement joins TRBV24-1 to TRBJ2-3; D unclear. Trimming cost V 5 bases and J 2 bases, with 7 bases left between them. This CDR3 contains 13 residues. The germline V gene has CDR1 KGHDR and CDR2 SFDVKD. CDR3 DNA sequence: TGTGCCACCAGTGTAGACAACACAGATACGCAGTATTTT. The encoded protein is CATSVDNTDTQYF.

This clonotype appeared a few times. The chain couples TRBV20-1 to TRBJ2-7, with 8 bases identical to TRBD1. V lost 6 bases to trimming and J lost 0 bases; unmatched junction nucleotides: 10. CDR1 is DFQATT and CDR2 is SNEGSKA in the germline V gene (reference sequence). This CDR3 region has 15 residues. This chain's CDR3 is CSAKAGTGLSYEQYF. Here the CDR3 DNA reads TGCAGTGCAAAGGCCGGGACAGGCCTCTCCTACGAGCAGTACTTC.

The sample holds many counts of this clonotype. V gene TRBV24-1 combines with J gene TRBJ2-2; 8 bases fit TRBD1. Germline V gene lookup returns CDR1 KGHDR and CDR2 SFDVKD. V trimming: 7 bases; J trimming: 0 bases; junction bases outside the gene matches: 6. The CDR3 extends over 16 amino acids. CDR3 loop: CATSQGARSNTGELFF. The CDR3 region has the DNA TGTGCCACCAGCCAGGGGGCCAGATCGAACACCGGGGAGCTGTTTTTT.

The sample holds many counts of this clonotype. The V call is TRBV2, the J call TRBJ2-2; 9 bases are a match to TRBD2. The CDR3 covers 19 residues. In germline, CDR1 is SNHLY, CDR2 FYNNEI. The trim removed 6 bases at V and 8 bases at J, leaving 22 bases unmatched. CDR3 sequence reads: CASSGNLLAGGIRDGELFF. CDR3 sequence (DNA): TGTGCCAGCAGCGGAAACTTACTAGCGGGTGGCATCCGGGATGGGGAGCTGTTTTTT.

This chain connects TRBV27 to TRBJ2-5; 12 bases match TRBD1. The J segment lost 5 bases and the V segment lost 2 bases, leaving 3 bases of the junction unmatched. Germline V lookup: CDR1 MNHEY, CDR2 SMNVEV (reference sequence). The CDR3 totals 15 residues. CDR3 in amino acids: CASSLGTGGWETQYF. CDR3 bases: TGTGCCAGCAGTTTAGGGACAGGGGGCTGGGAGACCCAGTACTTC.

This clonotype was seen ten or more times. The rearrangement uses TRBV11-1 and TRBJ2-3; D is unclear. Looked up from germline, CDR1 is SGHAT and CDR2 is FQDESV (reference sequence). The CDR3 totals 12 residues. Trimming left V 5 bases short and J 0 bases short, with 3 bases between. CDR3 sequence: CASSISTDTQYF. The DNA for the CDR3 is TGTGCCAGCAGCATTAGCACAGATACGCAGTATTTT.